Listed below are T cell receptor beta chains from one sample, sequenced in a study of monozygotic twins with inflammatory bowel disease. After re-calling the 5' RACE reads, TCRdb lists one entry per CDR3 protein, DNA absent. The ten most abundant clones cover 2% to 2.5% of a sample with approximately 330,000 distinct CDR3 sequences. The specimen was blood. These receptors were collected from a human donor with ulcerative colitis or Crohn's disease, or a healthy co-twin of an affected twin (not recorded which). CDR3s include the opening cysteine and the closing phenylalanine or tryptophan. Each record gives: J gene, V gene, CDR3 protein.

>TRBJ2-1|TRBV14
CASARLAGMSSYNEQFF
>TRBJ1-1|TRBV5-1
CASRPQGGVNTEAFF
>TRBJ2-3|TRBV20-1
CSALTPLGTDTQYF
>TRBJ1-1|TRBV5-1
CASSRPAAGLNTEAFF
>TRBJ2-1|TRBV9
CASSLIGQGAYNEQFF
>TRBJ2-7|TRBV20-1
CSASYSGVSYEQYF
>TRBJ1-5|TRBV20-1
CSARPPNQGNQPQHF
>TRBJ1-1|TRBV12-3/TRBV12-4
CASSPNSVSTEAFF
>TRBJ2-7|TRBV28
CASTPNSYEQYF
>TRBJ2-7|TRBV7-9
CASSLDDRALYEQYF
>TRBJ2-3|TRBV5-4
CASSRPDGPSTDTQYF
>TRBJ1-1|TRBV4-1
CASTQTWALNTEAFF
>TRBJ1-3|TRBV6-1
CASRAASGNTIYF
>TRBJ2-7|TRBV7-9
CASSQQGASYEQYF
>TRBJ2-1|TRBV7-2
CASSTIEGEQFF
>TRBJ2-7|TRBV6-5
CASRGQGTYEQYF
>TRBJ2-2|TRBV12-3/TRBV12-4
CASKTGGGGHTGELFF
>TRBJ2-3|TRBV15
CATSRRDTQYF
>TRBJ2-2|TRBV27
CATRLAGGPMNTGELFF
>TRBJ1-1|TRBV20-1
CSARDTGGAGTEAFF